Listed below are T cell receptor beta chains from one sample, sequenced in a study of T cell responses to AZD1222 COVID-19 vaccine. Some clones are missing from TCRdb's copy, which holds only in-frame ones; the method was immunoSEQ multiplex PCR. This table holds more than 110,000 clones, approximately 90% found once. This material consisted of peripheral blood, taken on day 0 of AZD1222 vaccination. These receptors all stem from an adult in good health. The CDR3 runs from the conserved cysteine through the conserved F or W. A D gene is named only where the DNA matches it firmly. Size tells how often a clone was seen (once, few, many) or the class of an expanded clone, and some rows leave it out.

j_call v_call d_call clone_size cdr3_aa cdr3_nt
TRBJ1-1 TRBV18 TRBD1 - CASSHSGGRKNTEAFF TGTGCCAGCTCTCACTCAGGGGGTCGGAAGAACACTGAAGCTTTCTTT
TRBJ1-2 TRBV19 - - CASSIREFYGYTF TGTGCCAGTAGTATCAGGGAATTCTATGGCTACACCTTC
TRBJ2-1 TRBV6-1 - - CASSERAGFDEQFF TGTGCCAGCAGTGAACGGGCGGGGTTCGATGAGCAGTTCTTC
TRBJ1-1 TRBV7-9 - - CASSFVRSMNTEAFF TGTGCCAGCAGCTTCGTCCGAAGCATGAACACTGAAGCTTTCTTT
TRBJ1-6 TRBV3-1/TRBV3-2 - - CASSQEGLPLHF TGTGCCAGCAGCCAAGAAGGCTTACCCCTCCACTTT
TRBJ1-6 TRBV11-3 - - CASSLDAGSSPLHF TGTGCCAGCAGCTTAGATGCAGGGAGTTCACCCCTCCACTTT
TRBJ2-5 TRBV7-2 TRBD2 - CASTFSRMSGRAFGETQYF TGTGCCAGCACCTTTAGTCGGATGAGCGGGAGGGCCTTCGGAGAGACCCAGTACTTC
TRBJ1-1 TRBV19 TRBD1 once CASSVRQGATEAFF TGTGCCAGTAGTGTCAGACAGGGGGCGACTGAAGCTTTCTTT
TRBJ1-5 TRBV19 TRBD1 - CASSIDSDRRGNQPQHF TGTGCCAGTAGTATAGACTCGGACAGGAGAGGCAATCAGCCCCAGCATTTT
TRBJ1-5 TRBV12-3/TRBV12-4 - - CASSYLLQPQHF TGTGCCAGCAGTTACCTTCTTCAGCCCCAGCATTTT
TRBJ2-1 TRBV5-1 - - CASSLATGGNEQFF TGCGCCAGCAGCTTGGCCACGGGTGGGAATGAGCAGTTCTTC
TRBJ2-5 TRBV21-1 - - CASSKEMIRGDRGHETQYF TGTGCCAGCAGCAAAGAGATGATAAGGGGGGACAGGGGGCACGAGACCCAGTACTTC
TRBJ1-1 TRBV11-2 - once CASSLVSAEAFF TGTGCCAGCAGCTTAGTGTCCGCTGAAGCTTTCTTT
TRBJ2-1 TRBV24-1 TRBD1 - CATSGKSTGGGNEQFF TGTGCCACCAGTGGCAAGTCGACAGGGGGTGGCAATGAGCAGTTCTTC
TRBJ2-7 TRBV12-5 - - CASGFRAGYEQYF TGTGCTAGTGGTTTCCGCGCGGGGTACGAGCAGTACTTC
TRBJ1-4 TRBV30 - - CAWSVGVATNEKLFF TGTGCCTGGAGTGTTGGGGTTGCAACTAATGAAAAACTGTTTTTT
TRBJ2-3 TRBV2 TRBD2 - CASRRTREVDTQYF TGTGCCAGCAGGAGGACACGGGAGGTAGATACGCAGTATTTT
TRBJ1-5 TRBV12-3/TRBV12-4 - - CASRAGKEPQHF TGTGCCAGCAGGGCAGGGAAGGAGCCCCAGCATTTT
TRBJ1-4 TRBV5-1 - - CASSLEWSNEKLFF TGCGCCAGCAGCTTGGAGTGGTCTAATGAAAAACTGTTTTTT
TRBJ2-5 TRBV18 - - CASSLAVAEETQYF TGTGCCAGCTCCCTCGCGGTAGCGGAAGAGACCCAGTACTTC
TRBJ1-2 TRBV29-1 TRBD1 - CSAARQGNYGYTF TGCAGCGCCGCTAGACAGGGGAACTATGGCTACACCTTC
TRBJ1-3 TRBV19 - - CASTIDIFKTGNTIYF TGTGCCAGTACCATCGATATTTTTAAGACTGGAAACACCATATATTTT
TRBJ2-3 TRBV10-3 - - CAISESVEGRPASYF TGTGCCATCAGTGAGTCGGTAGAGGGCCGACCCGCGTCTTATTTT
TRBJ1-3 TRBV11-3 - - CASSASLFSGNTIYF TGTGCCAGCAGCGCAAGCCTCTTCTCTGGAAACACCATATATTTT
TRBJ2-3 TRBV5-5 TRBD2 - CASSVGAGGPDTQYF TGTGCCAGCAGTGTGGGAGCGGGGGGACCAGATACGCAGTATTTT
TRBJ2-5 TRBV6-4 - once CASAFDRFQETQYF TGTGCCAGCGCCTTTGACCGCTTCCAAGAGACCCAGTACTTC
TRBJ1-5 TRBV9 - - CASSSTNQPQHF TGTGCCAGCAGTTCTACGAATCAGCCCCAGCATTTT
TRBJ2-5 TRBV7-2 - - CASSFPPGGNLGETQYF TGTGCCAGCAGCTTCCCTCCAGGGGGGAATTTAGGAGAGACCCAGTACTTC
TRBJ1-2 TRBV29-1 TRBD1 - CSVGGQGSDVGYGYTF TGCAGCGTCGGGGGACAGGGGTCTGACGTGGGCTATGGCTACACCTTC
TRBJ2-3 TRBV7-2 - once CASSLVGPDTQYF TGTGCCAGCAGCTTAGTGGGCCCAGATACGCAGTATTTT
TRBJ2-3 TRBV10-3 - once CAISGGHHTTPVVKTDTQYF TGTGCCATCAGCGGGGGACACCACACAACCCCGGTAGTTAAGACAGATACGCAGTATTTT
TRBJ2-7 TRBV2 - - CASSDPVPQIWGTYEQYF TGTGCCAGCAGCGACCCCGTACCTCAGATCTGGGGGACCTACGAGCAGTACTTC
TRBJ1-1 TRBV5-1 - - CASSLGQGMNTEAFF TGCGCCAGCAGCTTAGGGCAGGGGATGAACACTGAAGCTTTCTTT
TRBJ2-2 TRBV5-4 - - CATRPIANTGELFF TGTGCCACCCGACCAATCGCGAACACCGGGGAGCTGTTTTTT
TRBJ2-7 TRBV3-1/TRBV3-2 - - CASSQGQVLLF TGTGCCAGCAGCCAAGGGCAGGTACTACTTTTC
TRBJ1-5 TRBV19 - once CASSMLAGANQPQHF TGTGCCAGTAGTATGCTGGCGGGAGCTAATCAGCCCCAGCATTTT